This T cell receptor beta chain was captured in a study of blood T cell repertoires in COVID-19. The wider study: Acute-phase and convalescent COVID-19 samples originated in the United States, Italy and Spain. PBMCs, B-cell-depleted T cells, or T cells were the source of the cDNA or gDNA that made up the material.

Original analysis: Amplification from reference gene primers served as the basis for estimated nucleated cell counts. Measured with immunoSEQ multiplex PCR; TCRdb has only the in-frame clones, and not every one. The D gene and trimming were derived from the DNA, and the V and J assignments and clone size from that table. The top ten hold 1.9% of the sample, which has roughly 130,000 clones, over 80% seen once. V shed 3 bases and J shed 2 bases, with 26 bases lying between them. In germline, CDR1 is KGHDR, CDR2 SFDVKD. The CDR3 contains 20 residues. The source of this sequence is a man between 65 and 80 years old with acute or convalescent COVID-19. Material for sequencing was peripheral blood. The V gene is TRBV24-1, the J gene TRBJ2-3, with D possibly being TRBD2 (7 bases). The CDR3 coding sequence is TGTGCCACCAGTGATATAATGGGCGGGGGCGCCTTGTCCCCCACAGATACGCAGTATTTT. Translation: CATSDIMGGGALSPTDTQYF.